These 27 T cell receptor beta chains share one sample of origin, sequenced in a study of blood T cells in healthy people across ages. Then a second PCR, running about 6 to 11 cycles, was carried out with a sample-barcoded 5' primer and a J-beta primer mix. TCRdb called the 5' RACE reads again in MiXCR, with one record for every CDR3 protein. This table holds 1,300,000 or so distinct CDR3 sequences, approximately 60% found once. The sequenced material came from blood. These receptors were obtained from a man aged 18-30 years in good health.

This clonotype was picked up a small number of times. The chain joins TRBV18 to TRBJ2-7; D possibly corresponds to TRBD2 (5 bases). The length of the CDR3 is 15 residues. With 3 bases removed from V and 3 bases from J, the gap between germline ends came to 15 bases. From germline, CDR1 is KGHSH and CDR2 LQKENI. The CDR3 sequence: CASSPGNYGGYEQYF. CDR3 nucleotides: TGTGCCAGCTCACCCGGGAATTACGGAGGCTACGAGCAGTACTTC.

This chain uses TRBV7-2 with TRBJ2-7; 12 bases match TRBD2. This CDR3 is built from 15 residues. V lost 3 bases, J lost 6 bases, and 6 bases stayed unmatched. Germline lookup yields CDR1 SGHTA and CDR2 FQGNSA. The CDR3 protein is CASSLLGLAGGEQYF. The CDR3 nucleotides read TGTGCCAGCAGCTTGTTGGGACTAGCGGGCGGCGAGCAGTACTTC.

The V call is TRBV10-1, the J call TRBJ2-2; D call uncertain. CDR3 length: 14 residues. V shed 9 bases and J shed 1 base, with 12 bases lying between them. CDR1 is WNHNN, CDR2 SYGVQD, per germline (reference sequence). The CDR3 spells CASRRRVNTGELFF. Here the CDR3 DNA reads TGCGCCAGTCGACGTAGAGTGAACACCGGGGAGCTGTTTTTT.

This chain connects TRBV7-9 to TRBJ2-4; D is unresolved. The J call may be incorrect, as the DNA end agrees better with TRBJ2-7. The CDR3 runs 12 residues. Germline CDR1 reads SEHNR; CDR2 reads FQNEAQ (reference sequence). The CDR3 nucleotides read TGTGCCAGCACTAAGGGTAACTACGAGCAGTACTTC. Amino acids: CASTKGNYEQYF.

V is TRBV2 and J is TRBJ1-2; 7 positions agree with TRBD1. The CDR3 covers 14 residues. V shed 2 bases and J 4 bases; nucleotides not matched to a gene: 4. Germline values: CDR1 SNHLY, CDR2 FYNNEI. The chain's CDR3 is CASSERGRGYGYTF. The CDR3 DNA follows: TGTGCCAGCAGTGAAAGGGGGCGCGGCTATGGCTACACCTTC.

The chain joins TRBV6-1 to TRBJ1-2, with 7 bases identical to TRBD1. Germline CDR1 reads MNHNS; CDR2 reads SASEGT. CDR3 size: 18 residues. V lost 6 bases to trimming and J lost 0 bases; unmatched junction nucleotides: 16. CDR3 residues: CASRRRQGGEGANYGYTF. The CDR3 nucleotides are TGTGCCAGCAGGCGACGACAGGGAGGTGAAGGAGCTAACTATGGCTACACCTTC.

This clonotype was counted a single time. J is TRBJ2-3 and V is TRBV27; D gene ambiguous. V lost 4 bases to trimming and J lost 2 bases, with 10 bases between them. Germline V gene sequence: CDR1 MNHEY, CDR2 SMNVEV (reference sequence). The CDR3 is 14 amino acids. CDR3 bases: TGTGCCAGCAGTTCTTATAGGGACACAGATACGCAGTATTTT. The encoded protein is CASSSYRDTDTQYF.

V is TRBV7-9 and J is TRBJ2-1; TRBD2 might be the D (5 bases). Trimming took off 5 bases at V and 6 bases at J, with 23 bases between the two ends. The CDR3 is made up of 17 amino acids. Germline-derived CDR1 and CDR2 are SEHNR and FQNEAQ (reference sequence). The CDR3 spells CASSRGDIRTFTNEQFF. In DNA, the CDR3 is TGTGCCAGCAGCCGGGGAGACATTAGAACGTTTACCAATGAGCAGTTCTTC. Variable domain in full (rest from reference TRBV7-9 and TRBJ2-1): DTGVSQNPRHKITKRGQNVTFRCDPISEHNRLYWYRQTLGQGPEFLTYFQNEAQLEKSRLLSDRFSAERPKGSFSTLEIQRTEQGDSAMYLCASSRGDIRTFTNEQFFGPGTRLTVL.

This clonotype has a handful of counts. The chain links TRBV4-1 to TRBJ1-5, with D possibly being TRBD1 (6 bases). CDR1 is MGHRA, CDR2 YSYEKL, per germline. Between the trimmed V and J ends, which lost 2 bases and 3 bases, there was a span of 8 bases. The CDR3 has 14 residues. The CDR3 DNA follows: TGCGCCAGCAGCCAAACAGGGACCAATCAGCCCCAGCATTTT. This encodes CASSQTGTNQPQHF.

The chain combines TRBV29-1 with TRBJ1-5; D may be TRBD1 (5 bases). Germline CDR1 SQVTM, CDR2 ANQGSEA. The CDR3 spans 13 residues. The V end lost 4 bases, the J end lost 6 bases, and 13 bases lay between the germline ends. Written as DNA, the CDR3 is TGCAGCGTTGTTTCAGGGAACGCTCAGCCCCAGCATTTT. Its translation is CSVVSGNAQPQHF.

V and J are TRBV30 and TRBJ2-6; 7 nucleotides match TRBD1. Germline values: CDR1 GTSNPN, CDR2 SVGIG (reference sequence). V was pared by 0 bases and J by 1 base, with 6 bases of the junction left unmatched. There are 17 residues in the CDR3. The CDR3 nucleotides read TGTGCCTGGAGTGTACAGGGGTTGGGATCTGGGGCCAACGTCCTGACTTTC. As protein: CAWSVQGLGSGANVLTF.

This clonotype was picked up a small number of times. The chain joins TRBV6-1 to TRBJ2-5, with D possibly TRBD1 on 5 matching bases. V was shortened by 0 bases and J by 2 bases, with 10 bases between the two germline ends. This CDR3 is 15 amino acids long. CDR1 and CDR2 from the germline V gene are MNHNS and SASEGT. CDR3 bases: TGTGCCAGCAGTGAAGCCCCAGGGTGGCAAGAGACCCAGTACTTC. Translated, it gives CASSEAPGWQETQYF.

The rearrangement joins TRBV12-3 or TRBV12-4 to TRBJ1-5; 7 bases map to TRBD1. With 6 bases clipped from V and 0 bases from J, the junction kept 14 bases outside the gene matches. The CDR3 is 18 amino acids. The CDR3 nucleotides are TGTGCCAGCAGCCGGGACAGCCCGTTTGGATATAGCAATCAGCCCCAGCATTTT. Protein product: CASSRDSPFGYSNQPQHF.

The chain employs TRBV29-1 and TRBJ1-6, with D perhaps TRBD1 (6 bases). V was pared by 7 bases and J by 11 bases, with 15 bases between. The CDR3 has 12 residues. Germline lookup yields CDR1 SQVTM and CDR2 ANQGSEA. The CDR3 DNA reads TGCAGCGCGTACACAGGGAGCCCACCCCTCCACTTT. This encodes CSAYTGSPPLHF.

The rearrangement uses TRBV20-1 and TRBJ2-1, with unresolved D. The germline CDR1 and CDR2 sequences are DFQATT and SNEGSKA (reference sequence). CDR3 length: 11 residues. V shed 2 bases and J shed 10 bases, with 9 bases lying between them. CDR3 nucleotide sequence: TGCAGTGCTAGACCACAGCGAGAGCAGTTCTTC. Amino acid sequence: CSARPQREQFF.

This chain links TRBV12-5 with TRBJ2-1; TRBD1 aligns across 9 bases. Trimming cost V 0 bases and J 6 bases; bases outside gene matches: 9. The CDR3 has 17 residues. Germline V CDR1 and CDR2: LGHNT, FRNRAP. This CDR3 is CASGLVGRDRALNEQFF. CDR3 nucleotides: TGTGCTAGTGGTTTGGTGGGGAGGGACAGGGCCCTCAATGAGCAGTTCTTC.

This clonotype was seen ten or more times. V usage is TRBV15 and J usage is TRBJ2-5; the D is unclear. The V gene's germline CDR1 is LNHNV and CDR2 YYDKDF (reference sequence). Between the trimmed V and J ends, which lost 3 bases and 5 bases, there was a span of 10 bases. The CDR3 consists of 13 residues. CDR3 residues: CATSREMGETQYF. CDR3 sequence (DNA): TGTGCCACCAGCAGGGAGATGGGGGAGACCCAGTACTTC.

This clonotype occurred a few times. The CDR3 nucleotides are TGTGCCAGCAGTTTCAGGGACTATGGCTACACCTTC. Amino acid sequence: CASSFRDYGYTF. This chain joins TRBV12-3 or TRBV12-4 and TRBJ1-2; maybe TRBD1 (5 bases). V was clipped by 3 bases and J by 3 bases, with 5 bases between them. The CDR3 spans 12 residues.

This clonotype was detected only a few times. The chain combines TRBV2 with TRBJ1-4; 10 nucleotides agree with TRBD1. V trimming: 7 bases; J trimming: 8 bases; junction bases outside the gene matches: 7. The germline V gene has CDR1 SNHLY and CDR2 FYNNEI. The CDR3 runs to 14 residues. DNA of the CDR3: TGTGCCAGCACCGAAGGGACAGGGGACGAAAAACTGTTTTTT. Amino acid sequence: CASTEGTGDEKLFF. The whole variable domain, filled in from reference TRBV2 and TRBJ1-4, reads EPEVTQTPSHQVTQMGQEVILRCVPISNHLYFYWYRQILGQKVEFLVSFYNNEISEKSEIFDDQFSVERPDGSNFTLKIRSTKLEDSAMYFCASTEGTGDEKLFFGSGTQLSVL.

V usage is TRBV6-6 and J usage is TRBJ2-7; TRBD2 might be the D (6 bases). The length of the CDR3 is 13 residues. CDR1 is MNHNY, CDR2 SVGAGI, per germline (reference sequence). Deletions cut 6 bases from V and 4 bases from J, with 13 bases between. The CDR3 bases are TGTGCCAGCAGAGAGGGGCGGGATTACGAGCAGTACTTC. It is translated as CASREGRDYEQYF.

This clonotype was seen a few times. This sequence joins TRBV12-3 or TRBV12-4 and TRBJ2-3; 9 bases line up with TRBD1. Trimming removed 1 base from V and 2 bases from J; junction bases left unmatched: 4. The CDR3 spans 16 residues. The CDR3 nucleotides are TGTGCCAGCAGTTTAGGGACAGGGGCCACCACAGATACGCAGTATTTT. This codes for CASSLGTGATTDTQYF.

The sample holds one count of this clonotype. The V call is TRBV3-1, the J call TRBJ2-7; 8 bases line up with TRBD2. The DNA matches TRBJ2-5 better at its end, which makes the J call doubtful. The germline CDR1 and CDR2 sequences are LGHDT and YNNKEL (reference sequence). The CDR3 length is 15 residues. CDR3 coding DNA: TGTGCCAGCAGCCAAGTGGGGACTAGTCTAGAGACCCAGTACTTC. This translates into CASSQVGTSLETQYF.

This clonotype has just a few counts. The rearrangement links TRBV14 to TRBJ2-3; D unresolved. Per germline, CDR1 SGHDN and CDR2 FVKESK. The CDR3 runs 13 residues. The V end was cut by 0 bases, the J end by 4 bases, with 5 bases between. The CDR3 reads CASSQDWADTQYF. The CDR3 coding sequence is TGTGCCAGCAGCCAAGATTGGGCAGATACGCAGTATTTT.

The V and J genes are TRBV27 and TRBJ1-2; TRBD1 matches at 9 bases. The CDR3 contains 16 residues. Trimming removed 5 bases from V and 1 base from J; junction bases left unmatched: 8. CDR1 and CDR2 from the germline V gene are MNHEY and SMNVEV (reference sequence). CDR3 protein: CASSPGQGIDNYGYTF. CDR3 coding DNA: TGTGCCAGCAGTCCAGGACAGGGGATCGATAACTATGGCTACACCTTC.

This clonotype was seen a handful of times. The gene calls are TRBV20-1 and TRBJ2-2; TRBD1 aligns across 10 bases. The CDR3 is made up of 16 amino acids. J gave up 0 bases and V 2 bases, and 3 bases lay outside the gene matches. The V gene's germline CDR1 is DFQATT and CDR2 SNEGSKA (reference sequence). The CDR3 loop reads CSARSGTGANTGELFF. In nucleotides, the CDR3 is TGCAGTGCTAGATCAGGGACAGGGGCGAACACCGGGGAGCTGTTTTTT.

The J gene is TRBJ1-2, the V gene TRBV7-2, with 7 bases fitting TRBD1. The CDR3 loop spans 18 amino acids. The germline gives CDR1 SGHTA, CDR2 FQGNSA. Trimming removed 5 bases from V and 8 bases from J; junction bases left unmatched: 23. CDR3 residues: CASSRTSRDSPGMRGYTF. CDR3 DNA: TGTGCCAGCAGCCGCACAAGCCGGGACAGCCCTGGGATGAGAGGCTACACCTTC. Supplemented by reference TRBV7-2 and TRBJ1-2, the full variable domain reads GAGVSQSPSNKVTEKGKDVELRCDPISGHTALYWYRQSLGQGLEFLIYFQGNSAPDKSGLPSDRFSAERTGGSVSTLTIQRTQQEDSAVYLCASSRTSRDSPGMRGYTFGSGTRLTVV.

CDR3 loop: CASSQEGSGAFSEQFF. DNA for the CDR3: TGTGCCAGCAGCCAAGAGGGTAGCGGGGCCTTTAGCGAGCAGTTCTTC. The genes are TRBV3-1 and TRBJ2-1, with TRBD2 identical over 8 bases. V was clipped by 0 bases and J by 10 bases; unmatched bases: 11. The germline V gene has CDR1 LGHDT and CDR2 YNNKEL (reference sequence). The CDR3 runs 16 residues.